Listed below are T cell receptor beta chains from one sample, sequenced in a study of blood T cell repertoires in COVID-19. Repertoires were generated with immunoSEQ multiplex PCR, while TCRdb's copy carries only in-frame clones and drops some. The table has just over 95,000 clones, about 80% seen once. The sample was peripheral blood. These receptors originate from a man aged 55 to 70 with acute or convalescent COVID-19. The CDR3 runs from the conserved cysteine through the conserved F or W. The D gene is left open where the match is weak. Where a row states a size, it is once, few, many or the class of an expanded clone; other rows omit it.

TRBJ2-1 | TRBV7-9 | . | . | TGTGCCAGCAGCTTAGTCGGGGATTACAATGGGCAGTTCTTC | CASSLVGDYNGQFF
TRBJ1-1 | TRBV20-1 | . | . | TGCAGTGCTTCAGGGAACACTGAAGCTTTCTTT | CSASGNTEAFF
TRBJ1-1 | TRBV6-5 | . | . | TGTGCCAGCGCCCTCGGGGGAATGGCGAGCACTGAAGCTTTCTTT | CASALGGMASTEAFF
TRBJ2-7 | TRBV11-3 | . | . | TGTGCCAGCAGCTTTAGCGGGGACAGCTCCTACGAGCAGTACTTC | CASSFSGDSSYEQYF
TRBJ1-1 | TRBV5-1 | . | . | TGCGCCAGCAGGGGAGAGTCGAAAGCTTTCTTT | CASRGESKAFF
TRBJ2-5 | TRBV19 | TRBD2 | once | TGTGCCAGTAGTTTCTTAGCGGGCCAAGAGACCCAGTACTTC | CASSFLAGQETQYF
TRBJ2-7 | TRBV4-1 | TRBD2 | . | TGCGCCAGCAGCCGGGGCATAACGGGGGGGCAGTACGAGCAGTACTTC | CASSRGITGGQYEQYF
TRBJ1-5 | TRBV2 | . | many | TGTGCCAGCAGTGAAGCATGGGACAACAATCAGCCCCAGCATTTT | CASSEAWDNNQPQHF
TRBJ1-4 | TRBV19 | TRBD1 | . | TGTGCCAGTAGGACAGGGTATGAAAAACTGTTTTTT | CASRTGYEKLFF
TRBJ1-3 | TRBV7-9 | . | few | TGTGCCAGCAGCTTAGCGCCTGCGGGGGCAGGAGGAAACACCATATATTTT | CASSLAPAGAGGNTIYF
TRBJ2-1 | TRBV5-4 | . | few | TGTGCCAGCAGCTTGAAACTGAGCTCCTACAATGAGCAGTTCTTC | CASSLKLSSYNEQFF
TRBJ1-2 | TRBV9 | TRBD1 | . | TGTGCCAGCAGCGCTTCGACAGGGTTCGGTAAGGGTGGCTACACCTTC | CASSASTGFGKGGYTF
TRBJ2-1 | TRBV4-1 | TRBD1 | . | TGCGCCAGCAGCCCAGCCGGGACAGCGTATGAGCAGTTCTTC | CASSPAGTAYEQFF
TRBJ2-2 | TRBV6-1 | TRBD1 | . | TGTGCCAGCAGTGAAAGTGTTTGGACAGGCACCGGGGAGCTGTTTTTT | CASSESVWTGTGELFF
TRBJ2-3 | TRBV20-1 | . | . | TGCAGTGCTAGTTACGGGAGTTCTAGTTTCTTCACAGATACGCAGTATTTT | CSASYGSSSFFTDTQYF
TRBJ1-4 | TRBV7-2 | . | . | TGTGCCAGCAGAAAGGGGAATGAAAAACTGTTTTTT | CASRKGNEKLFF
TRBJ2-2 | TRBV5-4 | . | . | TGTGCCAGCACCCTCCCCGGGCAGGGTAACACCGGGGAGCTGTTTTTT | CASTLPGQGNTGELFF